A selection of T cell receptor beta chains follows, all from one sample in a study of T-cell memory formation after mild COVID-19. TCRdb reanalysed the 5' RACE reads using MiXCR and keeps one entry per CDR3 protein. The sample includes about 200,000 distinct CDR3 sequences, 16% seen only once; the top ten take 2% to 2.5%. Source material: PBMCs or a T cell subset sorted from them (not recorded which). The source is an adult woman who had mild COVID-19 (a few samples of this study predate the infection). Cell type and time point are not known. CDR3s include the opening cysteine and the closing phenylalanine or tryptophan. Fields, in order: CDR3 length, V gene, J gene, CDR3 protein.

CDR3 length: 15
V gene: TRBV19
J gene: TRBJ2-3
CDR3 protein: CASSPWTSGTDTQYF

CDR3 length: 17
V gene: TRBV12-3/TRBV12-4
J gene: TRBJ2-3
CDR3 protein: CASSPTRTSGSTDTQYF

CDR3 length: 11
V gene: TRBV19
J gene: TRBJ2-1
CDR3 protein: CASSTYNEQFF

CDR3 length: 12
V gene: TRBV20-1
J gene: TRBJ1-1
CDR3 protein: CSAREGFTEAFF

CDR3 length: 14
V gene: TRBV6-6
J gene: TRBJ2-7
CDR3 protein: CASSSRTGTYEQYF

CDR3 length: 12
V gene: TRBV2
J gene: TRBJ1-2
CDR3 protein: CASSEQTYGYTF

CDR3 length: 15
V gene: TRBV4-2
J gene: TRBJ1-4
CDR3 protein: CASSVGGPTNEKLFF

CDR3 length: 14
V gene: TRBV5-1
J gene: TRBJ2-5
CDR3 protein: CASSLDTSAETQYF

CDR3 length: 14
V gene: TRBV7-9
J gene: TRBJ2-3
CDR3 protein: CASSSAGVTDTQYF

CDR3 length: 14
V gene: TRBV19
J gene: TRBJ2-2
CDR3 protein: CASRQIPNTGELFF

CDR3 length: 15
V gene: TRBV7-2
J gene: TRBJ2-1
CDR3 protein: CASSPESAVYNEQFF

CDR3 length: 12
V gene: TRBV6-2/TRBV6-3
J gene: TRBJ2-3
CDR3 protein: CASRLDGNTQYF

CDR3 length: 15
V gene: TRBV5-1
J gene: TRBJ1-2
CDR3 protein: CASSVDSLGAYGYTF

CDR3 length: 14
V gene: TRBV24-1
J gene: TRBJ2-3
CDR3 protein: CATSDFRTEDTQYF

CDR3 length: 18
V gene: TRBV6-2/TRBV6-3
J gene: TRBJ2-2
CDR3 protein: CASSYSSTSGRDTGELFF

CDR3 length: 14
V gene: TRBV4-3
J gene: TRBJ2-1
CDR3 protein: CASSQAPGRMEQFF

CDR3 length: 14
V gene: TRBV7-8
J gene: TRBJ1-4
CDR3 protein: CASSWDRTNEKLFF

CDR3 length: 12
V gene: TRBV19
J gene: TRBJ2-3
CDR3 protein: CASSPKTDTQYF

CDR3 length: 14
V gene: TRBV20-1
J gene: TRBJ2-7
CDR3 protein: CSARDQDSHYEQYF

CDR3 length: 14
V gene: TRBV5-1
J gene: TRBJ2-7
CDR3 protein: CASSLEQAAYEQYF

CDR3 length: 12
V gene: TRBV12-3/TRBV12-4
J gene: TRBJ2-3
CDR3 protein: CASSLSTSKQYF

CDR3 length: 14
V gene: TRBV18
J gene: TRBJ2-1
CDR3 protein: CASSQSGAHNEQFF

CDR3 length: 15
V gene: TRBV11-1
J gene: TRBJ2-2
CDR3 protein: CASRLAGVNTGELFF

CDR3 length: 14
V gene: TRBV5-1
J gene: TRBJ2-2
CDR3 protein: CASSEGTGAGELFF

CDR3 length: 13
V gene: TRBV12-3/TRBV12-4
J gene: TRBJ1-1
CDR3 protein: CASTSTGITEAFF

CDR3 length: 16
V gene: TRBV9
J gene: TRBJ2-1
CDR3 protein: CASSPRLAGGYGEQFF

CDR3 length: 18
V gene: TRBV5-6
J gene: TRBJ2-5
CDR3 protein: CASSLDSGTGVSGETQYF

CDR3 length: 13
V gene: TRBV5-1
J gene: TRBJ1-1
CDR3 protein: CASIGPPNTEAFF

CDR3 length: 15
V gene: TRBV7-9
J gene: TRBJ1-1
CDR3 protein: CASSLGRTANTEAFF

CDR3 length: 14
V gene: TRBV12-3/TRBV12-4
J gene: TRBJ2-3
CDR3 protein: CASSLSREEDTQYF

CDR3 length: 13
V gene: TRBV11-2
J gene: TRBJ2-5
CDR3 protein: CASSRIRLEGQYF

CDR3 length: 13
V gene: TRBV20-1
J gene: TRBJ2-3
CDR3 protein: CSARSSPGDTQYF

CDR3 length: 13
V gene: TRBV7-2
J gene: TRBJ1-2
CDR3 protein: CASNLPGKEGYTF

CDR3 length: 14
V gene: TRBV18
J gene: TRBJ2-3
CDR3 protein: CASSPTAAGDTQYF

CDR3 length: 16
V gene: TRBV25-1
J gene: TRBJ2-3
CDR3 protein: CASSESSGLRTDTQYF

CDR3 length: 17
V gene: TRBV5-1
J gene: TRBJ2-1
CDR3 protein: CASSPFSLAGAYNEQFF

CDR3 length: 13
V gene: TRBV29-1
J gene: TRBJ2-1
CDR3 protein: CSVGKGTPNEQFF

CDR3 length: 17
V gene: TRBV5-8
J gene: TRBJ1-4
CDR3 protein: CASSHPSRDSRNEKLFF

CDR3 length: 14
V gene: TRBV28
J gene: TRBJ1-6
CDR3 protein: CASSLVARVSPLHF

CDR3 length: 17
V gene: TRBV3-1
J gene: TRBJ2-2
CDR3 protein: CASSQGQGWENTGELFF

CDR3 length: 17
V gene: TRBV5-1
J gene: TRBJ2-7
CDR3 protein: CASSIPAGAAIEYEQYF

CDR3 length: 14
V gene: TRBV7-9
J gene: TRBJ2-3
CDR3 protein: CASSLGQGSDTQYF

CDR3 length: 16
V gene: TRBV12-3/TRBV12-4
J gene: TRBJ2-3
CDR3 protein: CASRPTWDSLTDTQYF

CDR3 length: 15
V gene: TRBV7-3
J gene: TRBJ2-3
CDR3 protein: CASSPSGGSTDTQYF

CDR3 length: 14
V gene: TRBV6-1
J gene: TRBJ1-5
CDR3 protein: CASKSDGGRQPQHF

CDR3 length: 13
V gene: TRBV18
J gene: TRBJ2-5
CDR3 protein: CASSPPAGLGLYF

CDR3 length: 13
V gene: TRBV5-1
J gene: TRBJ2-2
CDR3 protein: CASSLKGAGELFF

CDR3 length: 19
V gene: TRBV4-2
J gene: TRBJ2-2
CDR3 protein: CASSQQRIAGGPGTGELFF

CDR3 length: 14
V gene: TRBV7-9
J gene: TRBJ2-7
CDR3 protein: CASSAREGAYEQYF

CDR3 length: 16
V gene: TRBV28
J gene: TRBJ1-2
CDR3 protein: CASTGSRDRGRGGYTF